This is a list of T cell receptor beta chains from one sample in a study of blood T cell repertoires in COVID-19. The method was immunoSEQ multiplex PCR; TCRdb's version includes in-frame clones alone and lacks a portion of them. The profile shows 90,000 to 100,000 clones, 82% of them singletons. The sequenced sample was peripheral blood. All receptors come from an elderly man with acute or convalescent COVID-19. CDR3s include the opening cysteine and the closing phenylalanine or tryptophan. D genes are given only for firm matches. Clone size is stated in some rows and not others, as once, few, many or a class when expanded.

D gene	V gene	clone size	J gene	CDR3 protein	CDR3 DNA
TRBD1	TRBV28	NA	TRBJ1-1	CASSARQGITEAFF	TGTGCCAGCAGTGCACGACAGGGAATCACTGAAGCTTTCTTT
TRBD2	TRBV28	many	TRBJ2-1	CASNLLGGTGLNEQFF	TGTGCCAGCAACCTTTTGGGGGGGACTGGTCTCAATGAGCAGTTCTTC
TRBD1	TRBV4-1	NA	TRBJ2-1	CASSRDRYSYNEQFF	TGCGCCAGCAGCCGGGACAGATACTCCTACAATGAGCAGTTCTTC
NA	TRBV7-2	NA	TRBJ1-1	CASSLRHNTEAFF	TGTGCCAGCAGCTTAAGACACAACACTGAAGCTTTCTTT
NA	TRBV6-2/TRBV6-3	NA	TRBJ1-5	CASSNHRSGSNQPQHF	TGTGCCAGCAGCAACCACAGGTCAGGGAGCAATCAGCCCCAGCATTTT
NA	TRBV11-2	NA	TRBJ1-2	CASSWGTEAKQGF	TGTGCCAGCAGCTGGGGCACCGAGGCAAAGCAAGGCTTC
TRBD1	TRBV19	NA	TRBJ1-5	CASSPGQGAPTGGPQHF	TGTGCCAGTAGTCCGGGACAGGGGGCACCGACGGGAGGGCCCCAGCATTTT
NA	TRBV11-2	NA	TRBJ2-7	CASSLLTGYEQYF	TGTGCCAGCAGCTTACTCACTGGCTACGAGCAGTACTTC
TRBD2	TRBV19	NA	TRBJ2-7	CASSKGRTSGSEEQYF	TGTGCCAGTAGTAAGGGGAGGACTAGCGGGAGTGAGGAGCAGTACTTC
NA	TRBV10-3	NA	TRBJ1-1	CAIRVIGGTEAFF	TGTGCCATCAGAGTTATAGGCGGCACTGAAGCTTTCTTT
NA	TRBV5-4	NA	TRBJ2-1	CASSVVIRGDFNEQFF	TGTGCCAGCAGCGTGGTGATCAGGGGTGACTTTAATGAGCAGTTCTTC
TRBD2	TRBV6-5	NA	TRBJ2-7	CASRGNGRGTYEQYF	TGTGCCAGCAGAGGGAACGGGAGGGGGACCTACGAGCAGTACTTC
NA	TRBV30	NA	TRBJ2-7	CAWSVQGGSYEQYF	TGTGCCTGGAGTGTACAGGGTGGATCCTACGAGCAGTACTTC
TRBD2	TRBV6-6	NA	TRBJ2-1	CASTNSGGPSDEQFF	TGTGCCAGCACCAACAGCGGGGGCCCCTCGGATGAGCAGTTCTTC
TRBD2	TRBV5-6	NA	TRBJ2-1	CASSFRGTTLRVEQFF	TGTGCCAGCAGTTTCCGAGGGACTACACTCCGGGTCGAGCAGTTCTTC
NA	TRBV28	NA	TRBJ2-2	CASRTGLNTGELFF	TGTGCCAGCAGAACAGGGCTGAACACCGGGGAGCTGTTTTTT
NA	TRBV28	once	TRBJ1-3	CASKRLATIYF	TGTGCCAGCAAGCGATTAGCCACCATATATTTT
TRBD1	TRBV10-1	NA	TRBJ2-3	CASSDPGQDTQYF	TGCGCCAGCAGTGACCCGGGACAGGATACGCAGTATTTT
TRBD2	TRBV27	NA	TRBJ2-1	CASSFSSTSGHYNEQFF	TGTGCCAGCAGTTTCTCATCGACTAGCGGGCACTACAATGAGCAGTTCTTC
NA	TRBV6-5	NA	TRBJ2-4	CASSYGGAENIQYF	TGTGCCAGCAGTTACGGGGGGGCCGAAAACATTCAGTACTTC
TRBD2	TRBV7-9	few	TRBJ2-1	CASSLALGLAGEQFF	TGTGCCAGCAGCTTAGCCTTGGGACTAGCGGGAGAGCAGTTCTTC
NA	TRBV25-1	once	TRBJ2-2	CASSDRGGVGTGELFF	TGTGCCAGCAGTGATAGGGGGGGCGTAGGAACCGGGGAGCTGTTTTTT
NA	TRBV5-1	NA	TRBJ1-1	CASSPDPGMGNTEAFF	TGCGCCAGCAGCCCTGACCCCGGCATGGGCAACACTGAAGCTTTCTTT
TRBD1	TRBV27	NA	TRBJ1-1	CASRYRGSEVRTEAFF	TGTGCCAGCAGGTACAGGGGTTCGGAGGTGAGGACTGAAGCTTTCTTT
TRBD2	TRBV28	NA	TRBJ2-5	CASSQYLAGGLETQYF	TGTGCCAGCAGTCAGTACCTAGCGGGAGGGTTGGAGACCCAGTACTTC
NA	TRBV25-1	NA	TRBJ2-1	CASSSNRDRRYNEQFF	TGTGCCAGCAGCTCAAACAGGGATCGTCGGTACAATGAGCAGTTCTTC
TRBD1	TRBV5-6	NA	TRBJ2-4	CASSLRQGGLTIQYF	TGTGCCAGCAGCTTAAGACAGGGTGGCCTCACTATTCAGTACTTC
NA	TRBV5-1	once	TRBJ1-2	CASMGGINGYTF	TGCGCCAGCATGGGAGGGATTAATGGCTACACCTTC
TRBD1	TRBV9	NA	TRBJ2-7	CASSGGTGGEQYF	TGTGCCAGCAGCGGAGGGACAGGGGGAGAGCAGTACTTC
NA	TRBV6-2/TRBV6-3	NA	TRBJ2-1	CASNPGGLRGNEQFF	TGTGCCAGCAACCCCGGCGGCCTCCGGGGTAATGAGCAGTTCTTC
TRBD2	TRBV4-3	NA	TRBJ2-7	CASSQDRSGGAGSYEQYF	TGCGCCAGCAGCCAAGATCGGAGCGGGGGGGCCGGTTCCTACGAGCAGTACTTC
TRBD1	TRBV3-1/TRBV3-2	once	TRBJ1-3	CASSQVLTRDRVSGNTIYF	TGTGCCAGCAGCCAAGTTTTGACCCGGGACAGGGTATCTGGAAACACCATATATTTT
TRBD2	TRBV6-6	many	TRBJ2-7	CASSYSALAGEDEQYF	TGTGCCAGCAGTTACTCCGCTTTGGCGGGAGAAGACGAGCAGTACTTC
NA	TRBV18	NA	TRBJ1-5	CASSPSQDSNQPQHF	TGTGCCAGCTCACCGTCTCAGGATAGCAATCAGCCCCAGCATTTT
TRBD1	TRBV28	NA	TRBJ1-2	CASSPGQVYGYTF	TGTGCCAGCAGTCCGGGACAGGTCTATGGCTACACCTTC
NA	TRBV5-1	NA	TRBJ1-2	CASSLGAGGLGYGYTF	TGCGCCAGCAGCTTGGGGGCCGGGGGGCTCGGCTATGGCTACACCTTC
NA	TRBV29-1	NA	TRBJ2-2	CSVAGQNTGELFF	TGCAGCGTTGCAGGGCAGAACACCGGGGAGCTGTTTTTT
TRBD1	TRBV5-1	NA	TRBJ2-2	CASSFRQGVNTGELFF	TGCGCCAGCAGCTTCAGACAGGGGGTTAACACCGGGGAGCTGTTTTTT
NA	TRBV2	NA	TRBJ2-1	CASSPLTGSSYNEQFF	TGTGCCAGCAGCCCCCTAACAGGGAGCTCCTACAATGAGCAGTTCTTC
TRBD1	TRBV19	few	TRBJ2-7	CASSRRTGNLEQYF	TGTGCCAGTAGTCGACGGACAGGGAACCTCGAGCAGTACTTC